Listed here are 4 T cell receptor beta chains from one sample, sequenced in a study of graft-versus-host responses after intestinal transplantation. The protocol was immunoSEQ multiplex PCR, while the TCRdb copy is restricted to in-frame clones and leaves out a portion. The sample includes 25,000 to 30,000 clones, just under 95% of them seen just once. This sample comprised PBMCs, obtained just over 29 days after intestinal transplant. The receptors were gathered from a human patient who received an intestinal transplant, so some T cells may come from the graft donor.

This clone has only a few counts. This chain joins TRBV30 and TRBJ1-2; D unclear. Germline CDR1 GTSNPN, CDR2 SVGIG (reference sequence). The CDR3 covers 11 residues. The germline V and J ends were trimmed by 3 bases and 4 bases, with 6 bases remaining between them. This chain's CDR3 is CAWRGIYGYTF. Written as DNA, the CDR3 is TGTGCCTGGAGAGGGATCTATGGCTACACCTTC. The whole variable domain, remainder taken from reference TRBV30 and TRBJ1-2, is SQTIHQWPATLVQPVGSPLSLECTVEGTSNPNLYWYRQAAGRGLQLLFYSVGIGQISSEVPQNLSASRPQDRQFILSSKKLLLSDSGFYLCAWRGIYGYTFGSGTRLTVV.

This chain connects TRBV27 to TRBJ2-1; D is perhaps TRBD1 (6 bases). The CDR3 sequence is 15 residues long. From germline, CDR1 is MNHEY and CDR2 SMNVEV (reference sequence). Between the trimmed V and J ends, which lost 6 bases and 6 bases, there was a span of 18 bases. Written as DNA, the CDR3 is TGTGCCAGCAGCCCCTCCGGGACACGAACCAATGAGCAGTTCTTC. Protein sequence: CASSPSGTRTNEQFF.

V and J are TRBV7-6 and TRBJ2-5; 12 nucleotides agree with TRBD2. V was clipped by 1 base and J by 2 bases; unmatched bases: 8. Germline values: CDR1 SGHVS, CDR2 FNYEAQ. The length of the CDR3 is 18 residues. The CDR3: CASSLGASGGGGQETQYF. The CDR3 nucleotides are TGTGCCAGCAGCTTAGGCGCTAGCGGGGGGGGAGGTCAAGAGACCCAGTACTTC.

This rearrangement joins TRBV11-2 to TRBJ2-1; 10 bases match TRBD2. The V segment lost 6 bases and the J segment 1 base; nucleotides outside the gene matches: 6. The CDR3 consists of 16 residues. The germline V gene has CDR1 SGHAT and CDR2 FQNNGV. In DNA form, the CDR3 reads TGTGCCAGCAGTCCTAGCGGGAGAAGATCCTACAATGAGCAGTTCTTC. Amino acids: CASSPSGRRSYNEQFF.